Below are 30 T cell receptor beta chains sequenced from a single sample in a study of response to subunit inactivated influenza vaccine. TCRdb analysed the RT-PCR reads with MiXCR anew, one entry per CDR3 protein. The sample yields just under 250,000 distinct CDR3 sequences, more than 10% seen once. The material sequenced was non-naive T cells sorted from PBMCs, taken 14 days before vaccination. The receptors originated from a man in his fifties who received an inactivated influenza vaccine.

This clonotype was found many times. V gene TRBV6-2 or TRBV6-3 combines with J gene TRBJ2-7; 10 bases match TRBD2. The V gene's germline CDR1 is MNHEY and CDR2 SVGEGT. CDR3 size: 19 residues. J lost 0 bases, V lost 8 bases, and 19 bases had no gene match. The CDR3 DNA follows: TGTGCCAGCGCGGTAAGGAAAGGACTAGCGGCCTCCGTCTCCTACGAGCAGTACTTC. This encodes CASAVRKGLAASVSYEQYF.

This clonotype turned up a few times. This chain links TRBV12-3 or TRBV12-4 with TRBJ2-1; a weak D match, TRBD2 (6 bases). The CDR3 length is 13 residues. Deletions cut 6 bases from V and 9 bases from J, with 15 bases between. CDR3 amino acids: CASRGLVGGEQFF. DNA of the CDR3: TGTGCCAGCAGGGGACTCGTCGGGGGTGAGCAGTTCTTC.

The rearrangement joins TRBV6-1 to TRBJ2-5; possibly TRBD2 for D (6 bases). V gave up 3 bases and J gave up 5 bases, with 16 bases separating them. CDR1 is MNHNS, CDR2 SASEGT, per germline. This CDR3 comprises 15 residues. Here the CDR3 DNA reads TGTGCCAGCAGTGAGGGGCTGACTAGACTGGAGACCCAGTACTTC. Residues: CASSEGLTRLETQYF.

This chain joins TRBV5-6 and TRBJ2-5; 14 positions agree with TRBD2. Trimming took 3 bases from V and 5 from J; bases not matched to a gene: 9. CDR1 SGHDT and CDR2 YYEEEE come from the germline V gene. This CDR3 has 17 amino acids. CDR3 DNA: TGTGCCAGCAGCTCCGGGACTAGCGGGAGTTGGTTGGAGACCCAGTACTTC. Protein sequence: CASSSGTSGSWLETQYF.

This clonotype has at least ten counts. This chain links TRBV3-1 with TRBJ2-1; a weak D match, TRBD2 (6 bases). This CDR3 has 16 residues. Germline V gives CDR1 LGHDT, CDR2 YNNKEL (reference sequence). The V and J ends lost 1 base and 9 bases respectively, with 19 bases between them. This chain's CDR3 is CASSQVGVTSRTEQFF. As DNA, the CDR3 is TGTGCCAGCAGCCAAGTTGGTGTTACTAGCCGTACTGAGCAGTTCTTC.

This clonotype has only a few counts. The CDR3 DNA reads as TGCGCCAGCAGCCAAGAAGGGAGCTCCTACAATGAGCAGTTCTTC. Translating it yields CASSQEGSSYNEQFF. The rearrangement joins TRBV4-3 to TRBJ2-1, with D possibly TRBD2 on 5 matching bases. Trimming removed 0 bases at V and 0 bases at J, with 6 bases between. The CDR3 sequence is 15 residues long. The germline V gene has CDR1 LGHNA and CDR2 YSLEER.

The chain couples TRBV28 to TRBJ2-3, with 11 positions matching TRBD2. V gave up 5 bases and J gave up 6 bases; unmatched junction bases: 10. The V gene's germline CDR1 is MDHEN and CDR2 SYDVKM. CDR3 length: 16 amino acids. CDR3 coding DNA: TGTGCCAGCAGTATTAGCGGGGGGGTTATTAGTGATACGCAGTATTTT. It yields the protein CASSISGGVISDTQYF.

The sample holds a few counts of this clonotype. The chain couples TRBV4-1 to TRBJ2-7; 8 bases are a match to TRBD2. Germline CDR1 reads MGHRA; CDR2 reads YSYEKL. This CDR3 is 15 amino acids long. Trimming took 4 bases from V and 2 from J; bases not matched to a gene: 7. The CDR3 region is CASSPRGDGPYEQYF. The CDR3 coding sequence is TGCGCCAGCAGCCCGCGGGGGGACGGACCCTACGAGCAGTACTTC.

This clonotype was found a few times. J is TRBJ2-1 and V is TRBV6-1, with D perhaps assigned TRBD1 or TRBD2 (7 bases each). The V end was cut by 7 bases, the J end by 6 bases, with 16 bases between. Germline loops: CDR1 MNHNS, CDR2 SASEGT. The CDR3 runs 14 residues. CDR3 sequence reads: CASTSSGGVNEQFF. CDR3 DNA sequence: TGTGCCAGCACCTCATCAGGGGGGGTCAATGAGCAGTTCTTC.

This clonotype was observed many times. The rearrangement uses TRBV15 and TRBJ1-2, with 10 bases fitting TRBD1. The CDR3 is made up of 14 amino acids. The V gene's germline CDR1 is LNHNV and CDR2 YYDKDF (reference sequence). The J segment lost 4 bases and the V segment lost 4 bases, leaving 3 bases of the junction unmatched. The chain's CDR3 is CATSTDRGGYGYTF. CDR3 bases: TGTGCCACCAGCACGGACAGGGGGGGCTATGGCTACACCTTC.

V is TRBV12-3 or TRBV12-4 and J is TRBJ2-2; D might be TRBD1 (5 bases). The germline V and J ends were trimmed by 2 bases and 1 base, with 8 bases remaining between them. The length of the CDR3 is 15 residues. The CDR3 DNA sequence: TGTGCCAGCAGTTTAAACGGACAGAACACCGGGGAGCTGTTTTTT. Protein product: CASSLNGQNTGELFF.

This clonotype was counted a few times. The chain combines TRBV19 with TRBJ1-1; D is ambiguous. Germline CDR1 LNHDA, CDR2 SQIVND (reference sequence). CDR3 length: 13 residues. V lost 6 bases and J lost 0, with 8 bases in between. CDR3: CASRQTLNTEAFF. The CDR3 DNA reads as TGTGCCAGTAGGCAGACCTTGAACACTGAAGCTTTCTTT. The full variable domain, with the rest looked up from reference TRBV19 and TRBJ1-1, is DGGITQSPKYLFRKEGQNVTLSCEQNLNHDAMYWYRQDPGQGLRLIYYSQIVNDFQKGDIAEGYSVSREKKESFPLTVTSAQKNPTAFYLCASRQTLNTEAFFGQGTRLTVV.

This clonotype was counted only a few times. This rearrangement joins TRBV7-8 to TRBJ2-5; TRBD1 agrees at 7 bases. Germline V CDR1 and CDR2: SGHVS, FQNEAQ. V dropped 5 bases and J dropped 0; count of bases not matched to a gene: 6. The CDR3 loop spans 15 amino acids. The CDR3: CASSAETGNQETQYF. CDR3 nucleotides: TGTGCCAGCAGCGCCGAGACAGGGAACCAAGAGACCCAGTACTTC.

The chain carries TRBV24-1 and TRBJ2-1; 7 positions match TRBD1. There are 16 residues in the CDR3. J was trimmed by 1 base and V by 4 bases; bases with no gene match: 6. Germline V CDR1 and CDR2: KGHDR, SFDVKD. The CDR3 region is CATSDQRQGSYNEQFF. The CDR3 DNA reads TGTGCCACCAGTGACCAAAGACAGGGATCCTACAATGAGCAGTTCTTC.

This clonotype has at least ten counts. This chain connects TRBV12-3 or TRBV12-4 to TRBJ2-1; the D gene is possibly TRBD1 (6 bases). The CDR3 loop spans 14 amino acids. Trimming stripped 5 bases from V and 3 bases from J, with 11 bases between. DNA for the CDR3: TGTGCCAGCAGTCCAACAGGGTACTACAATGAGCAGTTCTTC. Protein sequence: CASSPTGYYNEQFF.

The rearrangement uses TRBV5-1 and TRBJ2-3; 13 bases line up with TRBD2. The junction had 7 bases not matched to a gene; V was cut back by 4 bases and J by 5 bases. CDR1 SGHRS and CDR2 YFSETQ come from the germline V gene. CDR3 length: 16 residues. Here the CDR3 DNA reads TGCGCCAGCAGCCTAAGGACTAGCGGGAGCCTAGATACGCAGTATTTT. Its protein is CASSLRTSGSLDTQYF. Filled out from reference TRBV5-1 and TRBJ2-3, the complete variable domain reads KAGVTQTPRYLIKTRGQQVTLSCSPISGHRSVSWYQQTPGQGLQFLFEYFSETQRNKGNFPGRFSGRQFSNSRSEMNVSTLELGDSALYLCASSLRTSGSLDTQYFGPGTRLTVL.

This clonotype was seen many times. The chain has TRBV12-3 or TRBV12-4 and TRBJ1-5, with a possible D match to TRBD1 (5 bases). The V end lost 5 bases, the J end lost 4 bases, and 15 bases lay between the germline ends. The CDR3 runs to 15 residues. CDR3 nucleotides: TGTGCCAGCAGTACCCCCAGAGCAGGGAATCAGCCCCAGCATTTT. Translated, it gives CASSTPRAGNQPQHF.

The sample holds a few counts of this clonotype. V is TRBV11-2 and J is TRBJ1-6; D not certain. The CDR3 length is 15 residues. V gave up 5 bases and J gave up 3 bases, with 11 bases separating them. Germline lookup yields CDR1 SGHAT and CDR2 FQNNGV. CDR3 DNA: TGTGCCAGCAGCCCCGAGGTAGACTATAATTCACCCCTCCACTTT. Protein: CASSPEVDYNSPLHF.

This clonotype has only a few counts. The chain uses TRBV5-1 and TRBJ2-7, with 8 positions matching TRBD1. Germline CDR1 and CDR2: SGHRS and YFSETQ. Losses at the gene ends were 4 bases for V and 2 bases for J; bases not matched to a gene: 8. This CDR3 spans 15 amino acids. CDR3 region: CASSAGDRRTYEQYF. Here the CDR3 DNA reads TGCGCCAGCAGCGCCGGGGACAGGAGGACCTACGAGCAGTACTTC.

V is TRBV5-1 and J is TRBJ1-1, with a weak D call TRBD1 (6 bases). Trimming removed 3 bases at V and 5 bases at J, with 17 bases between. The CDR3 runs to 15 residues. Germline CDR1 and CDR2: SGHRS and YFSETQ. CDR3 in DNA: TGCGCCAGCAGCTCCTATAGTGGGGGGCCTACTGAAGCTTTCTTT. It codes for CASSSYSGGPTEAFF.

The chain has TRBV4-2 and TRBJ1-2, with D hard to call. This CDR3 has 15 amino acids. V lost 4 bases and J lost 9, with 21 bases in between. CDR1 is LGHNA, CDR2 YNFKEQ, per germline. The CDR3 region has the DNA TGTGCCAGCAGCCGCGAAACAAGGGAGTATGGGAGCTACACCTTC. Translated, it gives CASSRETREYGSYTF.

This clonotype was counted only a few times. V usage is TRBV7-2 and J usage is TRBJ2-2, with D hard to call. Looked up from germline, CDR1 is SGHTA and CDR2 is FQGNSA. Trimming left V 4 bases short and J 6 bases short, with 9 bases between. This CDR3 comprises 13 residues. The CDR3, as DNA: TGTGCCAGCAGCTATTCTTGGCCCGGGGAGCTGTTTTTT. As protein: CASSYSWPGELFF.

This clonotype was counted a few times. V usage is TRBV11-1 and J usage is TRBJ1-1; the D gene is possibly TRBD1 (6 bases). The V gene lost 5 bases and the J gene lost 3 bases, with 28 bases spanning the gap. CDR1 SGHAT and CDR2 FQDESV come from the germline V gene (reference sequence). This CDR3 is built from 19 residues. CDR3 amino acids: CASSSEGDIGIGGDTEAFF. CDR3 DNA sequence: TGTGCCAGCAGCAGCGAGGGGGATATCGGGATTGGTGGGGACACTGAAGCTTTCTTT.

V is TRBV29-1 and J is TRBJ1-6; D gene uncertain. The CDR3 has 13 residues. Germline CDR1 is SQVTM and CDR2 is ANQGSEA. Deletions cut 6 bases from V and 8 bases from J, with 14 bases between. For the CDR3, the DNA is TGCAGCGTCAAGGACGTGGGCCATTCACCCCTCCACTTT. This translates into CSVKDVGHSPLHF.

This clonotype was observed many times. The chain couples TRBV11-2 to TRBJ2-1; TRBD1 agrees at 7 bases. Per germline, CDR1 SGHAT and CDR2 FQNNGV. There are 18 residues in the CDR3. Losses at the gene ends were 6 bases for V and 0 bases for J; bases not matched to a gene: 14. The CDR3 here is CASSRQGIVFSSYNEQFF. The CDR3 nucleotides are TGTGCCAGCAGTCGACAGGGAATTGTTTTTAGCTCCTACAATGAGCAGTTCTTC.

V is TRBV30 and J is TRBJ2-2, with D uncertain. Germline V gene sequence: CDR1 GTSNPN, CDR2 SVGIG (reference sequence). The V end was cut by 0 bases, the J end by 0 bases, with 5 bases between. The CDR3 has 14 amino acids. In DNA form, the CDR3 reads TGTGCCTGGAGTGTAGGACCGAACACCGGGGAGCTGTTTTTT. Translated, it gives CAWSVGPNTGELFF.

This clonotype was seen repeatedly, ten times or more. The chain employs TRBV7-2 and TRBJ2-7, with D possibly matching TRBD2 (5 bases). The CDR3 runs 13 residues. Germline V gene data show CDR1 as SGHTA and CDR2 as FQGNSA. Trimming took 2 bases from V and 6 from J, leaving 11 bases between them. The CDR3 DNA reads TGTGCCAGCAGCTTAACACGGGGTCGCGAGCAGTACTTC. Protein product: CASSLTRGREQYF.

The DNA of the CDR3 is TGTGCCAGCAGCCCAACGCGTCAGGGAGGAAACACCATATATTTT. Translating it yields CASSPTRQGGNTIYF. The rearrangement links TRBV13 to TRBJ1-3; maybe TRBD1 (5 bases). Germline V gene data show CDR1 as PRHDT and CDR2 as FYEKMQ (reference sequence). The CDR3 is made up of 15 amino acids. With 5 bases removed from V and 4 bases from J, the gap between germline ends came to 15 bases.

In this sample, this clonotype turned up many times. The genes are TRBV10-2 and TRBJ1-1, with 7 bases aligning to TRBD1. The CDR3 spans 14 residues. Losses at the gene ends were 4 bases for V and 2 bases for J; bases not matched to a gene: 4. Germline CDR1 WSHSY, CDR2 SAAADI. The CDR3 loop is CASSAGQYNTEAFF. For the CDR3, the DNA is TGCGCCAGCAGTGCGGGACAGTACAACACTGAAGCTTTCTTT.

Only a few counts were recorded for this clonotype. This sequence joins TRBV3-1 and TRBJ1-5; 9 nucleotides agree with TRBD1. V lost 2 bases, J lost 4 bases, and 9 bases stayed unmatched. This CDR3 has 17 residues. CDR1 is LGHDT, CDR2 YNNKEL, per germline (reference sequence). This chain's CDR3 is CASSQKTGQGVNQPQHF. CDR3 DNA sequence: TGTGCCAGCAGCCAAAAGACGGGACAGGGAGTGAATCAGCCCCAGCATTTT.